Only a few counts were recorded for the clone carrying this T cell receptor (beta chain). These data originate in a study of patients and donors after allogeneic stem cell transplantation. Germline lookup yields CDR1 SGHRS and CDR2 YFSETQ. V was shortened by 0 bases and J by 8 bases, with 15 bases between the two germline ends. The CDR3 is made up of 15 amino acids. MiXCR, run by TCRdb on the RT-PCR reads, gives a single entry per CDR3 protein. The repertoire holds roughly 940,000 distinct CDR3 sequences, with approximately 19% as singletons. The TCR was taken from a human donor who was either an allogeneic HSCT recipient or a stem cell or donor lymphocyte infusion donor (not recorded which). It is not recorded whose cells these are; they may come from a transplant donor. The rearrangement links TRBV5-1 to TRBJ2-1; D is tentatively TRBD1 or TRBD2 (5 bases each). The sequenced material came from blood, either unsorted or a sorted T cell fraction (not recorded which). The CDR3 protein is CASSLDRTAGDEQFF. The CDR3 DNA reads TGCGCCAGCAGCTTGGACAGGACCGCCGGGGATGAGCAGTTCTTC.